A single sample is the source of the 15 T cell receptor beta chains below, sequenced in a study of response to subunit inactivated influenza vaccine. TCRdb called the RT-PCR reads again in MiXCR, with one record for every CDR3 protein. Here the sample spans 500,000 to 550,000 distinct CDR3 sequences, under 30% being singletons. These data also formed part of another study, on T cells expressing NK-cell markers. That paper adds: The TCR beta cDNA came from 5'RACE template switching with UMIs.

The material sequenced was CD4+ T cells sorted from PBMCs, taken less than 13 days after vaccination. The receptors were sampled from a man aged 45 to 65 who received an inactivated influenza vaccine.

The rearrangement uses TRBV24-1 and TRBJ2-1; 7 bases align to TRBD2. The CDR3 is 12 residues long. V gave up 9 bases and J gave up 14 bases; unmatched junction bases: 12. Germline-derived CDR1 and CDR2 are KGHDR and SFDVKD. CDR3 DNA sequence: TGTGCCACCTCAGTAGCGGGTGGGTTTAAGTTCTTC. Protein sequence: CATSVAGGFKFF.

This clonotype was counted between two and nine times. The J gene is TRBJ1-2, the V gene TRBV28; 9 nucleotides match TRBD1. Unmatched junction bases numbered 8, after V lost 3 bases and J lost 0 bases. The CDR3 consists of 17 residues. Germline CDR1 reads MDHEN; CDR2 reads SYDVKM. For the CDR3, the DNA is TGTGCCAGCAGTTTCCTCGGGACAGGGAACACTAACTATGGCTACACCTTC. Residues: CASSFLGTGNTNYGYTF.

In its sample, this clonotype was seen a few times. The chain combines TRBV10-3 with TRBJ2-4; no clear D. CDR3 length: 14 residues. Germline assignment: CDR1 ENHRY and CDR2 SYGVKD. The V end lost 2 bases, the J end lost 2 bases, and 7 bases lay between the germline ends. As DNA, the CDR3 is TGTGCCATCAGTGAGGGCATATCCAAAAACATTCAGTACTTC. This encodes CAISEGISKNIQYF.

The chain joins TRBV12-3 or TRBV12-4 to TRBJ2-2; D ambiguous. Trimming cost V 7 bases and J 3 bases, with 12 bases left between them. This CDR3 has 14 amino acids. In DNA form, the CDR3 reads TGTGCCAGCAATCAGGCGCGATACACCGGGGAGCTGTTTTTT. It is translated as CASNQARYTGELFF.

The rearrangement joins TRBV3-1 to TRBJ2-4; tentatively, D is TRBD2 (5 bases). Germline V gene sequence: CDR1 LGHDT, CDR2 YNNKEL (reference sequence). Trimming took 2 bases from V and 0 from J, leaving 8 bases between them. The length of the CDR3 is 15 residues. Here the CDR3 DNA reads TGTGCCAGCAGCCAACGCGAGGGAGCCAAAAACATTCAGTACTTC. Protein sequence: CASSQREGAKNIQYF.

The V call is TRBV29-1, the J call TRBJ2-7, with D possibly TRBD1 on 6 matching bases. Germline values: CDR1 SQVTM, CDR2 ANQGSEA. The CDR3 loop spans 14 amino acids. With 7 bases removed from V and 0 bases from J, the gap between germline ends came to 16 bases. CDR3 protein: CSAARTESSYEQYF. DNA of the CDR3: TGCAGCGCCGCCCGGACAGAGAGCTCCTACGAGCAGTACTTC.

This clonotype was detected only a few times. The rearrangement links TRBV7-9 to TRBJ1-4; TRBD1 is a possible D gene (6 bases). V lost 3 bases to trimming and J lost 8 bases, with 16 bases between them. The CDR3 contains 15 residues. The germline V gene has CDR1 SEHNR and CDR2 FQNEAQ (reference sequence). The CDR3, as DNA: TGTGCCAGCAGCTTCCGTGCAGGGGAACGGGAAAAACTGTTTTTT. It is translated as CASSFRAGEREKLFF.

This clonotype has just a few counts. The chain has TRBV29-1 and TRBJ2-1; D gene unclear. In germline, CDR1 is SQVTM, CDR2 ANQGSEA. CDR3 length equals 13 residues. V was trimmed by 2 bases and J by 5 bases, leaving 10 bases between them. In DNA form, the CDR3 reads TGCAGCGTTGAAAGGCTCCTTGACAATGAGCAGTTCTTC. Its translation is CSVERLLDNEQFF.

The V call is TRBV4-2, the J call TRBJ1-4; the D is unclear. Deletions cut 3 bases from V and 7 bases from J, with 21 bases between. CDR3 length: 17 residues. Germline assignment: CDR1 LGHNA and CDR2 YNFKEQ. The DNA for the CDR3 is TGTGCCAGCAGCCAGAAATCACAGCGCGGCGCGGGTGAAAAACTGTTTTTT. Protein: CASSQKSQRGAGEKLFF.

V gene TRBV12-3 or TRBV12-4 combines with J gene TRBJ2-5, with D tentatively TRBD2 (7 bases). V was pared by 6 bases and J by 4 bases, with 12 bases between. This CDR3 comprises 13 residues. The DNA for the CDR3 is TGTGCCAGCAGGGGGGGGCAAACAGAGACCCAGTACTTC. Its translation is CASRGGQTETQYF.

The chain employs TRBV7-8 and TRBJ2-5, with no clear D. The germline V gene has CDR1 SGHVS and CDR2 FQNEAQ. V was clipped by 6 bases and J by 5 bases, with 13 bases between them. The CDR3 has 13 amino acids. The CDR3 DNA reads TGTGCCAGCAGGTTACTACAGTTCGAGACCCAGTACTTC. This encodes CASRLLQFETQYF.

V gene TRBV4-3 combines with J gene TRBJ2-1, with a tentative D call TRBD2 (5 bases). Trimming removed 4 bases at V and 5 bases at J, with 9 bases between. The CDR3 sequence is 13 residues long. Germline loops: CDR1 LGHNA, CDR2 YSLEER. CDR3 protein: CASSRELNNEQFF. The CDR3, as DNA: TGCGCCAGCAGCCGGGAGCTTAACAATGAGCAGTTCTTC.

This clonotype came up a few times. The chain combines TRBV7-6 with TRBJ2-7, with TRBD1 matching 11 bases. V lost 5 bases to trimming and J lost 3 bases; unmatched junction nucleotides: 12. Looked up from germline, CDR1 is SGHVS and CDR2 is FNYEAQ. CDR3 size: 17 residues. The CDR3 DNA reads TGTGCCAGCAGCCCCCTCAAGCTGGGACAGGGGGTCTACGAGCAGTACTTC. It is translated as CASSPLKLGQGVYEQYF.

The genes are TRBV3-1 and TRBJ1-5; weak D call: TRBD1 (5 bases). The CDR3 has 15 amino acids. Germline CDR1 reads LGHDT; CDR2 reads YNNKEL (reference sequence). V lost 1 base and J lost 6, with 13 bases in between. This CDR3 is CASSQGGRVGQPQHF. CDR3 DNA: TGTGCCAGCAGCCAAGGGGGCAGGGTGGGTCAGCCCCAGCATTTT.

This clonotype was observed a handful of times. CDR3 sequence: CSARPNGQGRETQYF. The CDR3 nucleotides read TGCAGTGCTAGACCTAACGGACAGGGGCGCGAGACCCAGTACTTC. The V call is TRBV20-1, the J call TRBJ2-5; TRBD1 agrees at 9 bases. The CDR3 consists of 15 residues. Unmatched junction bases numbered 9, after V lost 2 bases and J lost 5 bases. Germline loops: CDR1 DFQATT, CDR2 SNEGSKA (reference sequence).